This note documents a single TCR beta chain sequence. Its antigen is currently unknown. Generated by immunoSEQ multiplex PCR, the TCRdb table keeps only in-frame clones and is missing some. Of around 700,000 clones in the sample, roughly 94% were seen once. As defined, naive CD8 cells were CD45RO-negative and positively selected for CCR7, with terminally differentiated effector memory CD45RA+ cells excluded. The donor cohort consisted entirely of Caucasian adults residing in Nashville, Tennessee. This record belongs to a study of shared clonotypes between healthy human individuals. Overall study context: Donors consisted of two women and three men between 18 and 49.

General study points: Relative to clonotypes present in all four donors, those not shared had lower generation probabilities. Blood was the sole source, and tissue repertoires probably differ.

The TCR comes from a man aged 25-40 years in good health. Sequencing was performed on naive CD8+ T cells sorted from blood.

The CDR3: CASSLLWTGRGRVSNQPQHF. The DNA for the CDR3 is TGTGCCAGCAGTTTACTTTGGACAGGGAGGGGGCGCGTAAGCAATCAGCCCCAGCATTTT. The rearrangement joins TRBV28 to TRBJ1-5, with 8 bases lining up with TRBD1. J gave up 1 base and V 2 bases, and 16 bases lay outside the gene matches. This CDR3 is 20 amino acids long. Germline CDR1 is MDHEN and CDR2 is SYDVKM.